This is a list of T cell receptor beta chains from one sample in a study of long-term antiretroviral therapy in people with HIV. Generated by immunoSEQ multiplex PCR, the TCRdb table keeps only in-frame clones and is missing some. The repertoire includes about 10,000 clones, 75% to 90% of them detected once, and more than 15% sits in the top ten. This specimen consisted of unsorted PBMCs, obtained 0.7 years after starting antiretroviral therapy. The receptors derive from a man aged 40-49 years with HIV. The CDR3 runs from the conserved cysteine through the conserved F or W. The D gene is left open where the match is weak. Clone size appears in some rows only: once, few, many, or a class for an expanded clone.

d_call clone_size v_call cdr3_aa
- - TRBV7-9 CASSLGQYSEKLFF
TRBD2 - TRBV19 CASSIAGGLGEQYF
- - TRBV27 CASSSHEGQVQPQHF
- - TRBV7-9 CASSLAGRTQYF
- - TRBV30 CAWSVPFPGNQPQHF
- - TRBV6-6 CASSFARGGRNTQYF
- - TRBV6-6 CASSYSSNAPRAGYTF
- - TRBV7-9 CASSQIRDQPPELRYEQYF
TRBD2 medium-sized TRBV7-8 CASSLRLAGEAGELFF
TRBD2 - TRBV7-3 CASSFYPGTSGGGGTQYF
- - TRBV21-1 CASSNETSGRSLQAYGEQFF
- - TRBV5-6 CASKGLLNTGELFF
- - TRBV6-6 CASSQWTYGSYEQYF
TRBD1 - TRBV27 CASSTGTGGFGKLFF
- - TRBV30 CAWAYYNSPLHF
- - TRBV28 CASRGDGKYEQYF
- - TRBV7-9 CASSLDAYTEAFF
- - TRBV28 CASSLHPGSGNTIYF
- few TRBV5-1 CASSLVGRESYGYTF
TRBD2 - TRBV9 CASSTKTSWPDTQYF
- - TRBV9 CASSSASGSYEQYF
TRBD1 once TRBV5-1 CASSFTGVNEKLFF
TRBD1 - TRBV27 CASSLYGQGGFSYNEQFF
TRBD2 once TRBV7-2 CASSWGGTSGFYEQYF
- - TRBV6-1 CASSQPLIYEQYF
- - TRBV25-1 CASISGFDTEAFF
TRBD1 - TRBV6-5 CASSYSGQGGYEQYF
- - TRBV6-5 CASSYSVGIGELFF
TRBD2 large TRBV9 CASSVGAGAVNEQFF
TRBD2 - TRBV29-1 CSVGRGTSGRGLNEQFF
- medium-sized TRBV11-3 CASSLPPYNEQFF
- once TRBV11-1 CASSPGQNLNTGELFF
TRBD1 - TRBV30 CAWSRDRGNEKLFF
- - TRBV7-9 CASSLVFGDRKETQYF
TRBD1 - TRBV11-2 CASSFYRSGQGKETQYF
TRBD2 - TRBV11-1 CASSSLAGSFEQFF
- - TRBV6-6 CASSYPGPLFF
- - TRBV5-6 CASSFRAYQPQHF
- - TRBV18 CASSPQDLTDTQYF
- - TRBV5-1 CASSFGRELAPFHEQFF
- - TRBV7-3 CASSPGNGELFF
TRBD1 few TRBV6-1 CAGGQVYEQYF
TRBD1 - TRBV28 CASSSGQDRNEQFF
TRBD2 - TRBV11-3 CASSLAGGNEQYF
- few TRBV6-1 CASSEYNTEAFF
- - TRBV18 CASREPGASYGYTF
- - TRBV9 CASSGGGDTQYF
TRBD1 - TRBV28 CASRRQGHQPQHF
- - TRBV5-8 CASSLDSRAGYEQYF
TRBD2 - TRBV4-2 CASSQEGALAGVYEQYF
- once TRBV18 CASSPGGRNQPQHF
- - TRBV9 CASSGAMISGNTIYF
- - TRBV11-1 CASSPGETQYF
- - TRBV19 CASSIEGRGQPQHF
TRBD1 - TRBV6-6 CASSYSWTGGDEQFF
TRBD2 - TRBV5-1 CASSSGTSGSSTDTQYF
- - TRBV18 CASSPGGAGRGLNTEAFF
TRBD2 once TRBV23-1 CASSQLTSGRHTGELFF
- - TRBV7-2 CASSLGGPQHF